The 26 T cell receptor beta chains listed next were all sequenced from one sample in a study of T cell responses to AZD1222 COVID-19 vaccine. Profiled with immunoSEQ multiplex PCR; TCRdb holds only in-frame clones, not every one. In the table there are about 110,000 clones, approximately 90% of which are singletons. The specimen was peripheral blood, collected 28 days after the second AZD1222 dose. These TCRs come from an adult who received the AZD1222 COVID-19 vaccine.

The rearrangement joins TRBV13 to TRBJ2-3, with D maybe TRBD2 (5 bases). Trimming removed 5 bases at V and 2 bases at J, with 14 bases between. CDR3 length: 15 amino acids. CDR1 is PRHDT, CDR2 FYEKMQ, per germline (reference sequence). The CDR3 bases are TGTGCCAGCAGCCCTGGGAGCAGCTTCACAGATACGCAGTATTTT. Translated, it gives CASSPGSSFTDTQYF.

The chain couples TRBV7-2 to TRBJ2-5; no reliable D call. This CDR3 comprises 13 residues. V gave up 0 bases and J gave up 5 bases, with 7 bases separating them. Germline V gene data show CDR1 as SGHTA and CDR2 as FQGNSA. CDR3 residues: CASSLAQVETQYF. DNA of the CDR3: TGTGCCAGCAGCTTAGCGCAGGTGGAGACCCAGTACTTC.

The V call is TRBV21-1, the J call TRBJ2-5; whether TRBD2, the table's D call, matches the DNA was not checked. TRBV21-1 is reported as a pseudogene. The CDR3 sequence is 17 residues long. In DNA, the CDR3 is TGTGCCAGCAGCAAGTTGACGTCCGGGACTCCGCAAGAGACCCAGTACTTC. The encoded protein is CASSKLTSGTPQETQYF.

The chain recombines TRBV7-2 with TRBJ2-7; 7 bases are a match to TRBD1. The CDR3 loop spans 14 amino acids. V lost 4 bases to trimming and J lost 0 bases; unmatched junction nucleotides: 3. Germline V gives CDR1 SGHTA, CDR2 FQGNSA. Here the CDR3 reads CASSWGQSSYEQYF. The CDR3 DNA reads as TGTGCCAGCAGCTGGGGACAGAGCTCCTACGAGCAGTACTTC.

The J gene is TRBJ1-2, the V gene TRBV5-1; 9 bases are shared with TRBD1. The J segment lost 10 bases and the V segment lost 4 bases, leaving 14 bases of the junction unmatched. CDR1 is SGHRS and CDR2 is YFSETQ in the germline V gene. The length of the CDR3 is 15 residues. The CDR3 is CASSNTTGTGQNYTF. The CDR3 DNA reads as TGCGCCAGCAGCAATACTACCGGGACAGGGCAGAACTACACCTTC.

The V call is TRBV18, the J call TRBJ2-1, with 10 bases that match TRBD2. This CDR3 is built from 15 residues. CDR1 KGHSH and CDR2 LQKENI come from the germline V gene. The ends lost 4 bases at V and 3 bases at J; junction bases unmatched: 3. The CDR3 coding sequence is TGTGCCAGCTCACTGGGACTAGCGATCTACAATGAGCAGTTCTTC. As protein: CASSLGLAIYNEQFF.

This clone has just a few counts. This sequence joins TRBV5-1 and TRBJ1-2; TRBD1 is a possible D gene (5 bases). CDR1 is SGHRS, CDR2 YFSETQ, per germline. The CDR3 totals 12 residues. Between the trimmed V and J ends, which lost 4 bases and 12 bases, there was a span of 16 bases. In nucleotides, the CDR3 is TGCGCCAGCAGCGGAGAGGACACCATCCACACCTTC. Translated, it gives CASSGEDTIHTF.

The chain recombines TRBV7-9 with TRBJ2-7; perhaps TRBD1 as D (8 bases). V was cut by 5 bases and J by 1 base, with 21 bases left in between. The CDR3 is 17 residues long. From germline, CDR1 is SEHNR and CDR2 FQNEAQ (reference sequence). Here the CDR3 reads CASSHPSPQGGSYEQYF. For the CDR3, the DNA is TGTGCCAGCAGCCACCCGTCCCCACAGGGGGGGTCCTACGAGCAGTACTTC.

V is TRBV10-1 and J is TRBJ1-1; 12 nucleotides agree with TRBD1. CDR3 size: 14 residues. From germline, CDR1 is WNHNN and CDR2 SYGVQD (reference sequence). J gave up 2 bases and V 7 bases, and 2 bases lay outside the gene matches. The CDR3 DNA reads TGCGCCAGCACCGGGACAGGGGGCAACACTGAAGCTTTCTTT. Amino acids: CASTGTGGNTEAFF.

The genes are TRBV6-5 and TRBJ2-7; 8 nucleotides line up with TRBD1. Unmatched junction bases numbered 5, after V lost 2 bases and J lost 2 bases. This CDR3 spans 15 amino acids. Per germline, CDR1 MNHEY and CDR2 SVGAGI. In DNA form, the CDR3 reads TGTGCCAGCAGTTACACCGGGACAGGACCCTACGAGCAGTACTTC. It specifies CASSYTGTGPYEQYF.

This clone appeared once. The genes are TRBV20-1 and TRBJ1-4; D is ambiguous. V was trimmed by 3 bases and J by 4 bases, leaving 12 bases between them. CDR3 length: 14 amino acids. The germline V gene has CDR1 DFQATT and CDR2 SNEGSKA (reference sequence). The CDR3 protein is CSASGVQNNEKLFF. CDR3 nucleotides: TGCAGTGCTAGTGGGGTCCAAAATAATGAAAAACTGTTTTTT.

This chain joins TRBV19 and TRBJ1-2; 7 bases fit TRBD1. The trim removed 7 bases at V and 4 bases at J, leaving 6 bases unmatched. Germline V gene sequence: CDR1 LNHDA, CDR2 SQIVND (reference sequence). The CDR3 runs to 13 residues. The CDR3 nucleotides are TGTGCCAGTAACCTAGGGGGCTCCTATGGCTACACCTTC. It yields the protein CASNLGGSYGYTF.

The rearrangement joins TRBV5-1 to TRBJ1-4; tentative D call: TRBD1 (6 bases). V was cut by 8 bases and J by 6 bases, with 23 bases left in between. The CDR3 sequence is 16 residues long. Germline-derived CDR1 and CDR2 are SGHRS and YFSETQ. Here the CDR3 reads CARTDRWGSGDEKLFF. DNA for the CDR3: TGCGCCAGGACGGACAGATGGGGAAGCGGGGATGAAAAACTGTTTTTT.

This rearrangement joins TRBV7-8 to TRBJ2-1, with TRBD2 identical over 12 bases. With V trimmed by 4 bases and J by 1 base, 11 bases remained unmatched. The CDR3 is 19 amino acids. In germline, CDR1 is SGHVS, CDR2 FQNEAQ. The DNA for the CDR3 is TGTGCCAGCAGCTGGCCTGCCGGGACTAGCGGGCCTTCCTACAATGAGCAGTTCTTC. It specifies CASSWPAGTSGPSYNEQFF.

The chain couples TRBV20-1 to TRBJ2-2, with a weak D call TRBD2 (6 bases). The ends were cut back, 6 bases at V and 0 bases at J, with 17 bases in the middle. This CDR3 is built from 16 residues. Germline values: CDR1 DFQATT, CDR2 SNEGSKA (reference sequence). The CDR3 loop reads CSASSWGRSNTGELFF. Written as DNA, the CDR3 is TGCAGTGCCAGTTCGTGGGGGAGGTCGAACACCGGGGAGCTGTTTTTT.

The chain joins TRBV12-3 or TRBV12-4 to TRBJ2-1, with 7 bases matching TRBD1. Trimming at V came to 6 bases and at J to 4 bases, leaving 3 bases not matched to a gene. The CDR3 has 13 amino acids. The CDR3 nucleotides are TGTGCCAGCAGCTTGGACAGGTACAATGAGCAGTTCTTC. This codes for CASSLDRYNEQFF.

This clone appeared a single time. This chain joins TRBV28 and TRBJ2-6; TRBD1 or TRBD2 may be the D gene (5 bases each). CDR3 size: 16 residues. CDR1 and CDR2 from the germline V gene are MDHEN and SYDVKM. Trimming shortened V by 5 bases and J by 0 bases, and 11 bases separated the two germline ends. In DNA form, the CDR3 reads TGTGCCAGCAGTCCCGGGACCCACTCTGGGGCCAACGTCCTGACTTTC. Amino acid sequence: CASSPGTHSGANVLTF.

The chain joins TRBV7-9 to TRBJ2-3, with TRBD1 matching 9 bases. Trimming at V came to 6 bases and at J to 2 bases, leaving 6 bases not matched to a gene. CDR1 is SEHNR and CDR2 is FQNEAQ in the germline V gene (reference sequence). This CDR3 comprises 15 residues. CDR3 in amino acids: CASRTGTGHTDTQYF. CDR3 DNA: TGTGCCAGCAGAACGGGGACAGGGCACACAGATACGCAGTATTTT.

CDR3 protein: CASQPPRVPTNEKLFF. Here the CDR3 DNA reads TGTGCCAGTCAACCCCCCCGGGTTCCAACTAATGAAAAACTGTTTTTT. The rearrangement uses TRBV2 and TRBJ1-4; no reliable D call. From germline, CDR1 is SNHLY and CDR2 FYNNEI. This CDR3 comprises 16 residues. V lost 9 bases and J lost 0, with 17 bases in between.

CDR3 protein: CASSSDGYGYTF. The CDR3 DNA sequence: TGTGCCAGCAGCTCCGACGGCTATGGCTACACCTTC. The chain links TRBV7-2 to TRBJ1-2; D remains ambiguous. CDR3 length: 12 amino acids. The V and J ends lost 4 bases and 4 bases respectively, with 7 bases between them. The germline CDR1 and CDR2 sequences are SGHTA and FQGNSA.

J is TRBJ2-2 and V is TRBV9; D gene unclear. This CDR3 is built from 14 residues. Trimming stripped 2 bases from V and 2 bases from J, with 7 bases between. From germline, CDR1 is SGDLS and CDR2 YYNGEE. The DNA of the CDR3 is TGTGCCAGCAGCGTTCTCGGCAACACCGGGGAGCTGTTTTTT. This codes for CASSVLGNTGELFF.

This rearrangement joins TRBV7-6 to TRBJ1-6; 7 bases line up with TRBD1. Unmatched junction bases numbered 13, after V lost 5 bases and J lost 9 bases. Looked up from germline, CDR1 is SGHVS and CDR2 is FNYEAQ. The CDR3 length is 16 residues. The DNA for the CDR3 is TGTGCCAGCAGCCCCGGGGACAGCTTCGGCGCTTCACCCCTCCACTTT. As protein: CASSPGDSFGASPLHF.

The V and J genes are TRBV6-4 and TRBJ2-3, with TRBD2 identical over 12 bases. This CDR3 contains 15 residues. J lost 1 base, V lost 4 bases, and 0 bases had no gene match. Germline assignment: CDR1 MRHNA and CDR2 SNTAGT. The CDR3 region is CASSGTSGGTDTQYF. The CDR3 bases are TGTGCCAGCAGTGGGACTAGCGGGGGCACAGATACGCAGTATTTT.

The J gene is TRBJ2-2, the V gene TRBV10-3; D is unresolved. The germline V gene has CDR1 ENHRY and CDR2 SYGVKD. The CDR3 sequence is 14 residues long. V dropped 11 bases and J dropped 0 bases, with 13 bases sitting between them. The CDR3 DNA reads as TGTGCCGCTCAAGGATCGACGAACACCGGGGAGCTGTTTTTT. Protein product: CAAQGSTNTGELFF.

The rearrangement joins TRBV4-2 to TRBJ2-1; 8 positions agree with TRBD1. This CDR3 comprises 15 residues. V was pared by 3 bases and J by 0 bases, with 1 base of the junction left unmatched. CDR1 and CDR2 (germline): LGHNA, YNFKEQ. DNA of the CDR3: TGTGCCAGCAGCCAGGACAGGGTCTCCTACAATGAGCAGTTCTTC. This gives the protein CASSQDRVSYNEQFF.

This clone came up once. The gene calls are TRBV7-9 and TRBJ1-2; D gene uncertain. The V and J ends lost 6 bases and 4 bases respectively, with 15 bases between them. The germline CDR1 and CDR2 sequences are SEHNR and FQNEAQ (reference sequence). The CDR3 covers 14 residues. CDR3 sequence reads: CASRSHPQTYGYTF. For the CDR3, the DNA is TGTGCCAGCAGATCCCACCCCCAAACCTATGGCTACACCTTC.